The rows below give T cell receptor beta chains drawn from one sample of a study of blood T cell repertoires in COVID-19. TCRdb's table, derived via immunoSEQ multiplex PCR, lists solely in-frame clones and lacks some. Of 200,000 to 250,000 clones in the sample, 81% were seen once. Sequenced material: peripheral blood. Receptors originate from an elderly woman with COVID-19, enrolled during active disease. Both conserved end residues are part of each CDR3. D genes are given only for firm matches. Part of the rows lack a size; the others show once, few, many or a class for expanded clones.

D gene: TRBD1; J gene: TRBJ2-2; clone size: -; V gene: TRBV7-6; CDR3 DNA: TGTGCCAGCAGCTTCCAGGGGGCGAACACCGGGGAGCTGTTTTTT; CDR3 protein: CASSFQGANTGELFF
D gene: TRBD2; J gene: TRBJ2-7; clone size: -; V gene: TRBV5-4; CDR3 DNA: TGTGCCAGCAGCTTGTCGCGGGAGTTCGCCTACGAGCAGTACTTC; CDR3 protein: CASSLSREFAYEQYF
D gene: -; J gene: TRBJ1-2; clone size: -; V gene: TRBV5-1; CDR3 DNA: TGCGCCAGCAGCTTGGGGTCGGGAGATGGCTACACCTTC; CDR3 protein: CASSLGSGDGYTF
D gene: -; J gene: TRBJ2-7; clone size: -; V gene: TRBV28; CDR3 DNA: TGTGCCAGCAGCACCCCCCGAGGGCCTGGGAACGAGCAGTACTTC; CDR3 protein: CASSTPRGPGNEQYF
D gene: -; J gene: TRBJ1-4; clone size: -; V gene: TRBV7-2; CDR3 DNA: TGTGCCAGCAGCTTAGGGGGGGTGAGCCTTAATGAAAAACTGTTTTTT; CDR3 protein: CASSLGGVSLNEKLFF
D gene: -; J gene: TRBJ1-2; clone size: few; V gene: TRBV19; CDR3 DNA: TGTGCCAGTAGTGAGGGTCGGGTCTATGGCTACACCTTC; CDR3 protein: CASSEGRVYGYTF
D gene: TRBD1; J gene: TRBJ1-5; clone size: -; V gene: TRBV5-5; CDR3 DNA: TGTGCCAGCAGCTTGGTACAGGGGGCAAGGCAGCCCCAGCATTTT; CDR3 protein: CASSLVQGARQPQHF
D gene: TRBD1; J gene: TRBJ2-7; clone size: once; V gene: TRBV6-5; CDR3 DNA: TGTGCCAGCAGCCGGGACAGGGGGTCCTACGAGCAGTACTTC; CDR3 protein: CASSRDRGSYEQYF
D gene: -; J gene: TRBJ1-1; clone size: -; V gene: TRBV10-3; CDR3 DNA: TGTGCCATCAGTGAGCCTTCAGGTGGTGGAGCTTTCTTT; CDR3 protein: CAISEPSGGGAFF
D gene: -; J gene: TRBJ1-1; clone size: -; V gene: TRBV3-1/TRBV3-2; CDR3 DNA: TGTGCCAGTAAACGGGGTTATGTGGACACTGAAGCTTTCTTT; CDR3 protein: CASKRGYVDTEAFF
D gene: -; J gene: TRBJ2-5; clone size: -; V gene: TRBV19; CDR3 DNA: TGTGCCAGTAGTATTTATGGGGGCACCCAAGAGACCCAGTACTTC; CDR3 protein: CASSIYGGTQETQYF
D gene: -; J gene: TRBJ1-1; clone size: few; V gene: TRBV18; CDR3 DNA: TGTGCCAGCTCACAGGAGATTAACACTGAAGCTTTCTTT; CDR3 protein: CASSQEINTEAFF
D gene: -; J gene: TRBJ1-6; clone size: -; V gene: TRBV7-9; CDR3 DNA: TGTGCCAGCAGCACGGACAGAAATAATTCACCCCTCCACTTT; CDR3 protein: CASSTDRNNSPLHF
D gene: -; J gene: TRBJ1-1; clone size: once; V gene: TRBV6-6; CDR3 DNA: TGTGCCAGCAGTTACGGAGGAATAGGGACTGAAGCTTTCTTT; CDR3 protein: CASSYGGIGTEAFF
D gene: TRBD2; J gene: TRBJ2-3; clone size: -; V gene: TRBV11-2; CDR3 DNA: TGTGCCAGCAGCGCACTAGCGGGGGGGCCAGCTACGCAGTATTTT; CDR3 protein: CASSALAGGPATQYF
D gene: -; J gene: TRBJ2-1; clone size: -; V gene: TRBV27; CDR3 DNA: TGTGCCAGCAGTTTGCGCAATGAGCAGTTCTTC; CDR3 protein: CASSLRNEQFF
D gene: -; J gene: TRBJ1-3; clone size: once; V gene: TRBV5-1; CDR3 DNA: TGCGCCAGCAGCTTAGGGGACTCTGGAAACACCATATATTTT; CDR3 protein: CASSLGDSGNTIYF
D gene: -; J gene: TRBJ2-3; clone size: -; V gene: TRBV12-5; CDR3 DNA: TGTGCTAGTGGTCAGGACACCGGAACGCAGTATTTT; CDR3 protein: CASGQDTGTQYF
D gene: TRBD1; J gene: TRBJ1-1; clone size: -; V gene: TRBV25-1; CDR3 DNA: TGTGCCAGCACTCGACAGGGGTTAAGCACTGAAGCTTTCTTT; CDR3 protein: CASTRQGLSTEAFF
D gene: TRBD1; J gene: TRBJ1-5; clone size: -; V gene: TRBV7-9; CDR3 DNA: TGTGCCAGCAGCCCCGACAGGGCAGATCAGCCCCAGCATTTT; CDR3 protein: CASSPDRADQPQHF
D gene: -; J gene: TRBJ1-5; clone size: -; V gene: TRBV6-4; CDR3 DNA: TGTGCCAGCAGTGATCACATTAATCAGCCCCAGCATTTT; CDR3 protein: CASSDHINQPQHF
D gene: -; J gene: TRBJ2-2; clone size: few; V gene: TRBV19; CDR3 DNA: TGTGCCAGTAGTATTCGGGGTCTACCGAACACCGGGGAGCTGTTTTTT; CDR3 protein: CASSIRGLPNTGELFF
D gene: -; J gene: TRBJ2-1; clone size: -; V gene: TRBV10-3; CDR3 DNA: TGTGCCATCAGTGACGCGGCATCCTACAATGAGCAGTTCTTC; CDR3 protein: CAISDAASYNEQFF
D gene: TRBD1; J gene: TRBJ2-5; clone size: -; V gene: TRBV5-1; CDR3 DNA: TGCGCCAGCAGCTTGGTTGGTCAGGGGGTTGAGACCCAGTACTTC; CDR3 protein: CASSLVGQGVETQYF